This record looks at one T cell receptor (beta chain) sequence and its context. The germline V gene has CDR1 DFQATT and CDR2 SNEGSKA (reference sequence). The CDR3 runs 14 residues. TCRdb re-called the 5' RACE reads; every CDR3 protein appears as one record, without DNA. The sample table includes around 140,000 distinct CDR3 sequences. This sample stems from a study of monozygotic twins with inflammatory bowel disease. The sequencing sample was made of blood. The clonotype comes from a human donor with ulcerative colitis or Crohn's disease, or a healthy co-twin of an affected twin (not recorded which). V and J are TRBV20-1 and TRBJ2-5; without DNA, the TCRdb call of TRBD2 cannot be checked. The CDR3 spells CSANSGSYQETQYF.